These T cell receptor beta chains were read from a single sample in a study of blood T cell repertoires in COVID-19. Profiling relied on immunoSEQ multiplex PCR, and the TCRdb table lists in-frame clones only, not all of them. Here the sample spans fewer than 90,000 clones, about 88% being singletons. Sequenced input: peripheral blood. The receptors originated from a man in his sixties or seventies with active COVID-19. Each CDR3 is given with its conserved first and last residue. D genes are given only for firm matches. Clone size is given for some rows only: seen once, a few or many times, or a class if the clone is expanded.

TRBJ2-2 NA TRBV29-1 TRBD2 TGCAGCGTTGCCCCCACCGTGGCGGGAGGAACCGGGGAGCTGTTTTTT CSVAPTVAGGTGELFF
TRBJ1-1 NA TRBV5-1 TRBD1 TGCGCCAGCAGCCGCGACAGGGAGCCTCGGGAAGCTTTCTTT CASSRDREPREAFF
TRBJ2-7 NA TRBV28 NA TGTGCCAGCAGTTTAGGGCAGGGTAGGGCCCTAAACTACGAGCAGTACTTC CASSLGQGRALNYEQYF
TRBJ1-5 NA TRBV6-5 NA TGTGCCAGCAGCCCCGGACCGGGGGGCAATCAGCCCCAGCATTTT CASSPGPGGNQPQHF
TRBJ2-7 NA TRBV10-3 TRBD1 TGTGCCATCAGTGAGTCTGGGACAGGGCCGTACGAGCAGTACTTC CAISESGTGPYEQYF
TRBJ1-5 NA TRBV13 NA TGTGCCAGCAGCCCCGGGGGGGGTCAGCCCCAGCATTTT CASSPGGGQPQHF
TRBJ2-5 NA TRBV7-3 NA TGTGCCAGCAGCTTAAAGCGCGGGGAGACCCAGTACTTC CASSLKRGETQYF
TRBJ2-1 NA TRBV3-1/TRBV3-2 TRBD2 TGTGCCAGCAGCCAACCGGGGACTAGTTGGTTCTTC CASSQPGTSWFF
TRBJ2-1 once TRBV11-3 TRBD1 TGTGCCAGCAGCCGGGGACAGGGCCCCCACAATGAGCAGTTCTTC CASSRGQGPHNEQFF
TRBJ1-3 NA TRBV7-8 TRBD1 TGTGCCAGCAGCTTAGGGGACAGGTCCGGCACCATATATTTT CASSLGDRSGTIYF
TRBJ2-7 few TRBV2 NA TGTGCCAGCAGTGAGGGCACCTATACCTACGAGCAGTACTTC CASSEGTYTYEQYF
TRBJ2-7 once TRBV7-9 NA TGTGCCAGCACCGGAGACCGCTACGAGCAGTACTTC CASTGDRYEQYF
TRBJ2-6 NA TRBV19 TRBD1 TGTGCCAGTAGTCCGGGACAGGGACCCGCTGGGGCCAACGTCCTGACTTTC CASSPGQGPAGANVLTF
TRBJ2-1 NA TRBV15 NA TGTGCCACCAGCAGAGGTTGGCATGAGCAGTTCTTC CATSRGWHEQFF
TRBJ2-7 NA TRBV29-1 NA TGCAGCGTTCGGCCTAGCCCTCCTCATTACGAGCAGTACTTC CSVRPSPPHYEQYF
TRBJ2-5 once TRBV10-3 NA TGTGCCATCAGTGAGTCTTGGGCGGGACCCGGGCTGCAAGAGACCCAGTACTTC CAISESWAGPGLQETQYF
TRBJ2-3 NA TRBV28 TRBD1 TGTGCCAGCAGTTTGTTCGGGACAGGCACAGATACGCAGTATTTT CASSLFGTGTDTQYF
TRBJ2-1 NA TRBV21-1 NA TGTGCCAGCGTCGGGGCGGGAGGGCCTGAGGTGGAGCAGTTCTTC CASVGAGGPEVEQFF
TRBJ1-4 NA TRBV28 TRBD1 TGTGCCAGCACCGTAGGGACAGGGGCGGGTGAAAAACTGTTTTTT CASTVGTGAGEKLFF
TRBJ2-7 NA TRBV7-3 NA TGTGCCAGCAGCCGAACCGAGACTGGTCACGAGCAGTACTTC CASSRTETGHEQYF